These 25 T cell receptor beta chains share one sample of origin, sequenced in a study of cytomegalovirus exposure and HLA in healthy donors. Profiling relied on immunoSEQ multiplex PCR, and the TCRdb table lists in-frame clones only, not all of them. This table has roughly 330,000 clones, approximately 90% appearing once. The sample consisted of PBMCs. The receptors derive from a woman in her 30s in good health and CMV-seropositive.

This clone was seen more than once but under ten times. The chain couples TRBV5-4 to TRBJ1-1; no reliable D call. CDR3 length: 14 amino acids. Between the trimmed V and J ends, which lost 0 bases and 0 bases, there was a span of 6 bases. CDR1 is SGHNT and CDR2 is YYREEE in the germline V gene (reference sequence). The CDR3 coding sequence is TGTGCCAGCAGCTTGGAGAGTATGAACACTGAAGCTTTCTTT. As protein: CASSLESMNTEAFF.

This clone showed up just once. The CDR3 spells CASSLVGGQIYEQYF. Written as DNA, the CDR3 is TGTGCCAGCAGCTTAGTGGGGGGACAGATCTACGAGCAGTACTTC. The chain links TRBV7-2 to TRBJ2-7, with TRBD1 as a possible D gene (7 bases). V gave up 1 base and J gave up 3 bases, with 13 bases separating them. This CDR3 spans 15 amino acids. The germline CDR1 and CDR2 sequences are SGHTA and FQGNSA.

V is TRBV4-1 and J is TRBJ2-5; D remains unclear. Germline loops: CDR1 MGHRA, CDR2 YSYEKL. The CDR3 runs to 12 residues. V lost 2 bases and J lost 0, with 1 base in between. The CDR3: CASSQNQETQYF. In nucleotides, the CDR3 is TGCGCCAGCAGCCAAAACCAAGAGACCCAGTACTTC.

This CDR3 reads CASSHSKTGMNTEAFF. The CDR3 bases are TGCGCCAGCAGCCATTCTAAGACAGGGATGAACACTGAAGCTTTCTTT. This chain connects TRBV4-1 to TRBJ1-1; 7 bases agree with TRBD1. This CDR3 has 16 residues. CDR1 MGHRA and CDR2 YSYEKL come from the germline V gene. V lost 3 bases, J lost 0 bases, and 7 bases stayed unmatched.

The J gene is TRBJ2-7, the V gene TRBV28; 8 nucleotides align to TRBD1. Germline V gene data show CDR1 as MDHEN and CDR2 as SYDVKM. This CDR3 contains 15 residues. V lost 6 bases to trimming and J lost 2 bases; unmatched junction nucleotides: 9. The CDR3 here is CASRPNRGITYEQYF. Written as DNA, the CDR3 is TGTGCCAGCAGACCGAACAGGGGGATAACCTACGAGCAGTACTTC. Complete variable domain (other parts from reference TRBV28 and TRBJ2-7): DVKVTQSSRYLVKRTGEKVFLECVQDMDHENMFWYRQDPGLGLRLIYFSYDVKMKEKGDIPEGYSVSREKKERFSLILESASTNQTSMYLCASRPNRGITYEQYFGPGTRLTVT.

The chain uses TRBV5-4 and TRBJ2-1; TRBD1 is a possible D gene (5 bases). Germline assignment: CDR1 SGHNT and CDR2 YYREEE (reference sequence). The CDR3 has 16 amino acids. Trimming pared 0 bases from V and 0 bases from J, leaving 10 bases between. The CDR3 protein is CASSLGGGHSYNEQFF. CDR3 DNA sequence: TGTGCCAGCAGCTTGGGGGGCGGACACTCCTACAATGAGCAGTTCTTC.

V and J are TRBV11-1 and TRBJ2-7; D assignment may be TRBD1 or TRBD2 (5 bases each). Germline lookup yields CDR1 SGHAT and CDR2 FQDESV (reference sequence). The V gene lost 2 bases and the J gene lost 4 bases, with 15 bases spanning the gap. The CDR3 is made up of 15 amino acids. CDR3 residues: CASSLRYGTLYEQYF. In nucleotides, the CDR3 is TGTGCCAGCAGCTTACGGTACGGGACCCTATACGAGCAGTACTTC. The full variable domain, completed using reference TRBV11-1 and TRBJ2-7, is EAEVAQSPRYKITEKSQAVAFWCDPISGHATLYWYRQILGQGPELLVQFQDESVVDDSQLPKDRFSAERLKGVDSTLKIQPAELGDSAMYLCASSLRYGTLYEQYFGPGTRLTVT.

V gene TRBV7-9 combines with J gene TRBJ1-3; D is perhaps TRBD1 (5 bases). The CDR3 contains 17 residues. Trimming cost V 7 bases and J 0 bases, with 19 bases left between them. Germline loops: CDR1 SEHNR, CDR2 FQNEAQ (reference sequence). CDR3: CASNQIQQATSGNTIYF. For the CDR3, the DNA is TGTGCCAGCAACCAAATTCAACAGGCCACCTCTGGAAACACCATATATTTT.

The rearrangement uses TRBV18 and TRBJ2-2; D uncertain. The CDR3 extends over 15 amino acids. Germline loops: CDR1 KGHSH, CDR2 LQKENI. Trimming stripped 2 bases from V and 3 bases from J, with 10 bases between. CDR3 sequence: CASSPLVPDTGELFF. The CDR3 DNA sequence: TGTGCCAGCTCACCATTAGTCCCAGACACCGGGGAGCTGTTTTTT.

DNA for the CDR3: TGCGCCAGCAGCATGGACCCCTCTCTAAACTATGGCTACACCTTC. Translation: CASSMDPSLNYGYTF. V usage is TRBV5-1 and J usage is TRBJ1-2; D unresolved. Trimming took off 4 bases at V and 2 bases at J, with 15 bases between the two ends. The CDR3 loop spans 15 amino acids. Germline V gene data show CDR1 as SGHRS and CDR2 as YFSETQ.

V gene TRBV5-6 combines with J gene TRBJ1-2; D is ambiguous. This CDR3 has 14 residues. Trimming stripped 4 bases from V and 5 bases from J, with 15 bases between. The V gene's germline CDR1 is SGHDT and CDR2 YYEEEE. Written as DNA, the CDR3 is TGTGCCAGCAGCACCCCTACGTTGGAATATGGCTACACCTTC. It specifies CASSTPTLEYGYTF. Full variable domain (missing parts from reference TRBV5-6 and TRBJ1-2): DAGVTQSPTHLIKTRGQQVTLRCSPKSGHDTVSWYQQALGQGPQFIFQYYEEEERQRGNFPDRFSGHQFPNYSSELNVNALLLGDSALYLCASSTPTLEYGYTFGSGTRLTVV.

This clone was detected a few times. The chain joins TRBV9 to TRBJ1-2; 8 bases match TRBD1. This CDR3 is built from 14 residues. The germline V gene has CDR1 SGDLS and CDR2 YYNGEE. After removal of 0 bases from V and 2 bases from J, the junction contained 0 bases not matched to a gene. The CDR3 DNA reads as TGTGCCAGCAGCGTAGGACAGGGGAACTATGGCTACACCTTC. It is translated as CASSVGQGNYGYTF.

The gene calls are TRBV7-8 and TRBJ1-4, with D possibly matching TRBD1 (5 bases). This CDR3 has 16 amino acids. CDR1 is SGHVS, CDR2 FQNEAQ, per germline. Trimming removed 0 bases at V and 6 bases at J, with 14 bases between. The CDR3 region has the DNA TGTGCCAGCAGCTTAGCCTTGGCGGGGGGGGATGAAAAACTGTTTTTT. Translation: CASSLALAGGDEKLFF.

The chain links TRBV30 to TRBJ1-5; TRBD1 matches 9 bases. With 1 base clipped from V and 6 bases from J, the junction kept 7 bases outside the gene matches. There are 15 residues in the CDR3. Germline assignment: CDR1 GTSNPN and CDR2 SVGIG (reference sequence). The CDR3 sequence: CAWSARTGGVQPQHF. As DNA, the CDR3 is TGTGCCTGGAGTGCTCGCACAGGGGGCGTTCAGCCCCAGCATTTT.

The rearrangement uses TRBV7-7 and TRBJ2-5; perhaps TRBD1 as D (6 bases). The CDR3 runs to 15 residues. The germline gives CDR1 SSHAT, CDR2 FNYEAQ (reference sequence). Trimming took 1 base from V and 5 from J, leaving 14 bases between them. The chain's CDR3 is CASSLGSGVGETQYF. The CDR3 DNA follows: TGTGCCAGCAGCTTAGGTTCAGGGGTCGGGGAGACCCAGTACTTC.

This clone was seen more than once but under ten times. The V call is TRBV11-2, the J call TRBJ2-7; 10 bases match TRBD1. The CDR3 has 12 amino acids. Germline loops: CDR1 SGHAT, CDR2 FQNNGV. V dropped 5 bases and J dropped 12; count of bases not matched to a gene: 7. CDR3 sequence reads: CASSIGTGVSYF. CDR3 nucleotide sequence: TGTGCCAGCAGCATCGGGACAGGGGTATCGTACTTC. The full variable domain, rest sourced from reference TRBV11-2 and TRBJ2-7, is EAGVAQSPRYKIIEKRQSVAFWCNPISGHATLYWYQQILGQGPKLLIQFQNNGVVDDSQLPKDRFSAERLKGVDSTLKIQPAKLEDSAVYLCASSIGTGVSYFGPGTRLTVT.

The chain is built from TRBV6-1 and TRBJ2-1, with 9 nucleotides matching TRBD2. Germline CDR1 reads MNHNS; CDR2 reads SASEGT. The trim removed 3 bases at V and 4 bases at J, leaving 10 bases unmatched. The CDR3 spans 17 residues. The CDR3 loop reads CASSEVGLAGAYNEQFF. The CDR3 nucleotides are TGTGCCAGCAGTGAGGTTGGTTTAGCGGGAGCATACAATGAGCAGTTCTTC.

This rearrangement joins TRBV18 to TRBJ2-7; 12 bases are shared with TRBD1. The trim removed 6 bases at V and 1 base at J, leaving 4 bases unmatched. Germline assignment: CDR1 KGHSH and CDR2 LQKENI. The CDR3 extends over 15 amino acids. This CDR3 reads CASSWGQGASYEQYF. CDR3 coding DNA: TGTGCCAGCTCCTGGGGACAGGGGGCGTCCTACGAGCAGTACTTC.

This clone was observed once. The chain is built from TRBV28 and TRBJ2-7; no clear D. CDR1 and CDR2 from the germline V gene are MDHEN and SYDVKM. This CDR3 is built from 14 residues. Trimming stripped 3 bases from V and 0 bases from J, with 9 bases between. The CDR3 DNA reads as TGTGCCAGCAGTTTTGGCCTGATCTCCTACGAGCAGTACTTC. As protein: CASSFGLISYEQYF.

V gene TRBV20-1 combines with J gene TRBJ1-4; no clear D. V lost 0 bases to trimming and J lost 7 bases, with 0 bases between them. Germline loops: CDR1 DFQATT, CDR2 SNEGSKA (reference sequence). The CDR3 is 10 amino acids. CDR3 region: CSARDEKLFF. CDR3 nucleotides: TGCAGTGCTAGAGATGAAAAACTGTTTTTT.

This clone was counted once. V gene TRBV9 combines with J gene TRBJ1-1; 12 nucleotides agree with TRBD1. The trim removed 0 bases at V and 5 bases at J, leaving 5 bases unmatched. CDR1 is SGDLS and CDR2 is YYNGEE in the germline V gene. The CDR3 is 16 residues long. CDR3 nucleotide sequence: TGTGCCAGCAGCGTAGCGGGACAGGGGGCGCGAACTGAAGCTTTCTTT. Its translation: CASSVAGQGARTEAFF.

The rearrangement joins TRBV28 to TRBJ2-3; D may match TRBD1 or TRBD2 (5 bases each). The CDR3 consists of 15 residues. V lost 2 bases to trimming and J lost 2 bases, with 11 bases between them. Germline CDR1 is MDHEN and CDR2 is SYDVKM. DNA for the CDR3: TGTGCCAGCAGTTTAGTGAGGGGTACCACAGATACGCAGTATTTT. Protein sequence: CASSLVRGTTDTQYF.

The CDR3 nucleotides are TGTGCCAGCAGCTTAGGGACAGGGGGCTGGGAGACCCAGTACTTC. This codes for CASSLGTGGWETQYF. V and J are TRBV7-7 and TRBJ2-5; 11 bases map to TRBD1. CDR1 SSHAT and CDR2 FNYEAQ come from the germline V gene (reference sequence). J was trimmed by 5 bases and V by 1 base; bases with no gene match: 3. The CDR3 consists of 15 residues.

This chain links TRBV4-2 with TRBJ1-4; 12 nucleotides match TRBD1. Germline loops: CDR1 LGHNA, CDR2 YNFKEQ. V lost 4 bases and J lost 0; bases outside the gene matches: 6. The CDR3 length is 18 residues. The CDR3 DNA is TGTGCCAGCAGCCGGGGACAGGGGGCGATGGCAACTAATGAAAAACTGTTTTTT. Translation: CASSRGQGAMATNEKLFF.

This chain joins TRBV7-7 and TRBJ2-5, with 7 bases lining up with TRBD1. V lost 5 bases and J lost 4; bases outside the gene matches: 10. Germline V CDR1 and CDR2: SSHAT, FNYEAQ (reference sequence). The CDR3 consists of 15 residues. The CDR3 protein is CASSPPRDSLETQYF. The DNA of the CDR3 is TGTGCCAGCAGCCCCCCCAGGGACAGTCTAGAGACCCAGTACTTC.